This T cell receptor (beta chain) was captured in a study of read filtering for tumor transcriptome and immune sequencing. General study points: Compared with RNA-seq, IR-seq gave much higher clonotype depth and reliability. Dropping single-read clonotypes raised IR-seq and RNA-seq shared-clonotype correlation.

Germline V CDR1 and CDR2: SQVTM, ANQGSEA. The CDR3 runs 15 residues. The V end was cut by 5 bases, the J end by 4 bases, with 17 bases between. From approximately 430 ng of RNA, a library with molecular barcoded alpha/delta and beta/gamma adaptors was made. MiXCR, run by TCRdb on the reads, gives a single entry per CDR3 protein. The repertoire holds 40,000 or so distinct CDR3 sequences, with roughly 13% as singletons. As to this clonotype: Its antigen is as yet unknown.

This clonotype was obtained from a donor at least 40 years old with multiple myeloma. The sample comprised a population of CD138-negative cells sorted from bone marrow. V usage is TRBV29-1 and J usage is TRBJ2-2; D is tentatively TRBD1 or TRBD2 (6 bases each). The CDR3 here is CSVRGSRGVTGELFF. The CDR3 nucleotides are TGCAGCGTTAGAGGTTCGAGGGGGGTCACCGGGGAGCTGTTTTTT.